A single sample gave rise to the 19 T cell receptor beta chains below, sequenced in a study of blood T cell repertoires in COVID-19. Clones were read by immunoSEQ multiplex PCR, and TCRdb kept only the in-frame ones, dropping some. The data show 350,000 or so clones, 88% seen once. Material for sequencing was PBMCs or T cells enriched from blood (not recorded which). Receptor source: a woman aged 25-40 years who had been exposed to COVID-19.

The chain has TRBV29-1 and TRBJ2-2; TRBD1 matches 10 bases. The V gene end was trimmed by 6 bases and the J gene end by 3 bases; junction bases not matched to a gene: 4. The CDR3 covers 14 residues. The germline CDR1 and CDR2 sequences are SQVTM and ANQGSEA. This chain's CDR3 is CSVDRGRHTGELFF. The CDR3 nucleotides are TGCAGCGTCGACAGGGGGCGCCACACCGGGGAGCTGTTTTTT.

In this sample, this clone turned up a few times. The rearrangement joins TRBV13 to TRBJ2-1; no definite D call. With 5 bases removed from V and 8 bases from J, the gap between germline ends came to 13 bases. Germline CDR1 is PRHDT and CDR2 is FYEKMQ (reference sequence). The CDR3 spans 13 residues. CDR3 sequence (DNA): TGTGCCAGCAGCGGCTTGGGCAGAGATGAGCAGTTCTTC. It is translated as CASSGLGRDEQFF. The complete variable domain, with remaining parts taken from reference TRBV13 and TRBJ2-1, reads AAGVIQSPRHLIKEKRETATLKCYPIPRHDTVYWYQQGPGQDPQFLISFYEKMQSDKGSIPDRFSAQQFSDYHSELNMSSLELGDSALYFCASSGLGRDEQFFGPGTRLTVL.

This chain links TRBV5-5 with TRBJ2-7, with TRBD1 matching 7 bases. The germline V gene encodes CDR1 SGHKS and CDR2 YYEKEE (reference sequence). Trimming cost V 4 bases and J 1 base; bases outside gene matches: 5. CDR3 length equals 14 residues. The CDR3, as DNA: TGTGCCAGCAGCAAAGGGGACAGATCCTACGAGCAGTACTTC. This codes for CASSKGDRSYEQYF.

The chain combines TRBV30 with TRBJ1-4; no reliable D call. CDR3 length: 14 amino acids. From germline, CDR1 is GTSNPN and CDR2 SVGIG (reference sequence). V was cut by 0 bases and J by 4 bases, with 9 bases left in between. The CDR3 DNA reads TGTGCCTGGAGTGTACGGCGGCATAATGAAAAACTGTTTTTT. Translated, it gives CAWSVRRHNEKLFF.

V usage is TRBV28 and J usage is TRBJ1-1, with D maybe TRBD1 (5 bases). The germline V gene has CDR1 MDHEN and CDR2 SYDVKM. This CDR3 region has 14 residues. V gave up 5 bases and J gave up 4 bases, with 14 bases separating them. The CDR3 loop is CASSKNGGVTEAFF. CDR3 DNA sequence: TGTGCCAGCAGTAAAAATGGGGGGGTCACTGAAGCTTTCTTT. The variable domain in full, completed from reference TRBV28 and TRBJ1-1, reads DVKVTQSSRYLVKRTGEKVFLECVQDMDHENMFWYRQDPGLGLRLIYFSYDVKMKEKGDIPEGYSVSREKKERFSLILESASTNQTSMYLCASSKNGGVTEAFFGQGTRLTVV.

This chain uses TRBV18 with TRBJ2-3; 10 bases are a match to TRBD2. CDR3 length equals 17 residues. The germline CDR1 and CDR2 sequences are KGHSH and LQKENI. Trimming at V came to 5 bases and at J to 0 bases, leaving 8 bases not matched to a gene. CDR3 protein: CASSRTATSGSTDTQYF. The CDR3 nucleotides read TGTGCCAGCTCAAGGACGGCGACTAGCGGGAGCACAGATACGCAGTATTTT.

The chain joins TRBV28 to TRBJ2-5; TRBD1 aligns across 7 bases. Germline V gene lookup returns CDR1 MDHEN and CDR2 SYDVKM. V trimming: 4 bases; J trimming: 1 base; junction bases outside the gene matches: 6. The CDR3 covers 15 residues. The CDR3 sequence is CASSSHRQGQETQYF. The CDR3 nucleotides are TGTGCCAGCAGTTCTCACCGACAGGGCCAAGAGACCCAGTACTTC.

V and J are TRBV24-1 and TRBJ1-5; tentative D call: TRBD1 (5 bases). This CDR3 spans 13 amino acids. V lost 9 bases and J 7 bases, leaving 15 bases between the germline ends. Per germline, CDR1 KGHDR and CDR2 SFDVKD. CDR3 region: CATGGDVNQPQHF. The CDR3, as DNA: TGTGCCACCGGGGGGGACGTAAACCAGCCCCAGCATTTT.

The rearrangement links TRBV27 to TRBJ2-3; 14 bases line up with TRBD2. Germline assignment: CDR1 MNHEY and CDR2 SMNVEV (reference sequence). The V segment lost 3 bases and the J segment 0 bases; nucleotides outside the gene matches: 5. This CDR3 contains 18 residues. The DNA of the CDR3 is TGTGCCAGCAGTTTTGGACTAGCGGGAGGACCTAGCACAGATACGCAGTATTTT. Its protein product is CASSFGLAGGPSTDTQYF.

The chain is built from TRBV15 and TRBJ1-2, with TRBD1 matching over 8 bases. With V trimmed by 0 bases and J by 1 base, 16 bases remained unmatched. In germline, CDR1 is LNHNV, CDR2 YYDKDF (reference sequence). The CDR3 spans 20 residues. The CDR3 DNA reads as TGTGCCACCAGCAGAGATCCCCGAAAGCCCCGGACAGGGATTAACTATGGCTACACCTTC. Its translation: CATSRDPRKPRTGINYGYTF.

The table lists this clone with a few counts. This sequence joins TRBV28 and TRBJ1-3; D gene ambiguous. Germline CDR1 reads MDHEN; CDR2 reads SYDVKM. This CDR3 is 15 amino acids long. Trimming took off 8 bases at V and 0 bases at J, with 14 bases between the two ends. CDR3 amino acids: CASFSVGYSGNTIYF. DNA of the CDR3: TGTGCCAGCTTTTCCGTCGGGTACTCTGGAAACACCATATATTTT.

V and J are TRBV27 and TRBJ2-3; 7 bases fit TRBD2. Germline loops: CDR1 MNHEY, CDR2 SMNVEV (reference sequence). This CDR3 spans 16 amino acids. The V gene end was trimmed by 2 bases and the J gene end by 3 bases; junction bases not matched to a gene: 8. The CDR3 nucleotides read TGTGCCAGCAGTTTACGCTCTAGCGGTTGGACAGATACGCAGTATTTT. It yields the protein CASSLRSSGWTDTQYF.

V gene TRBV12-5 combines with J gene TRBJ1-4, with D hard to call. Germline V lookup: CDR1 LGHNT, CDR2 FRNRAP. CDR3 length: 16 amino acids. V dropped 0 bases and J dropped 5 bases, with 13 bases sitting between them. CDR3 bases: TGTGCTAGTGGTTTGGTATCGGGTGTTGGGAATGAAAAACTGTTTTTT. Amino acids: CASGLVSGVGNEKLFF.

For the CDR3, the DNA is TGTGCCAGCAGCCCTGGTAGCAGGGTGTTTACCAATGAGCAGTTCTTC. Translated: CASSPGSRVFTNEQFF. The chain recombines TRBV11-3 with TRBJ2-1; D may be TRBD1 (5 bases). Germline V gene lookup returns CDR1 SGHNT and CDR2 YENEEA. V lost 5 bases and J 6 bases, leaving 20 bases between the germline ends. CDR3 length: 16 residues.

The chain has TRBV4-1 and TRBJ2-7, with 9 bases that match TRBD1. With V trimmed by 4 bases and J by 1 base, 5 bases remained unmatched. Germline CDR1 and CDR2: MGHRA and YSYEKL. The CDR3 length is 15 residues. CDR3 loop: CASSLQGAGSYEQYF. CDR3 in DNA: TGCGCCAGCAGCCTACAGGGGGCCGGATCCTACGAGCAGTACTTC.

The chain carries TRBV7-3 and TRBJ2-3; D may be TRBD2 (5 bases). CDR3 size: 17 residues. Trimming left V 1 base short and J 0 bases short, with 14 bases between. CDR1 SGHTA and CDR2 FQGTGA come from the germline V gene. The CDR3 loop reads CASSLMSADLSTDTQYF. CDR3 bases: TGTGCCAGCAGCTTAATGTCAGCGGACCTTAGCACAGATACGCAGTATTTT.

This clone was picked up one time. The chain joins TRBV7-2 to TRBJ2-7; D may be TRBD2 (6 bases). Germline V CDR1 and CDR2: SGHTA, FQGNSA. The germline V and J ends were trimmed by 4 bases and 3 bases, with 10 bases remaining between them. The CDR3 totals 13 residues. This chain's CDR3 is CASSYSTSYEQYF. CDR3 nucleotide sequence: TGTGCCAGCAGCTACTCGACTAGCTACGAGCAGTACTTC.

This clone was seen a few times. The chain uses TRBV4-1 and TRBJ1-6; 7 nucleotides align to TRBD1. The V and J ends lost 3 bases and 9 bases, in that order; junction bases with no gene match: 8. The CDR3 has 15 residues. In germline, CDR1 is MGHRA, CDR2 YSYEKL. The CDR3 is CASSQSQGVSSPLHF. The DNA of the CDR3 is TGCGCCAGCAGCCAGAGTCAGGGGGTAAGTTCACCCCTCCACTTT.

This chain connects TRBV4-1 to TRBJ2-5, with D possibly being TRBD2 (6 bases). This CDR3 spans 15 amino acids. Germline V gene sequence: CDR1 MGHRA, CDR2 YSYEKL. Between the trimmed V and J ends, which lost 0 bases and 5 bases, there was a span of 13 bases. The CDR3 DNA sequence: TGCGCCAGCAGCCAAGAACCGGCGGGGAGGGAGACCCAGTACTTC. It translates to CASSQEPAGRETQYF.